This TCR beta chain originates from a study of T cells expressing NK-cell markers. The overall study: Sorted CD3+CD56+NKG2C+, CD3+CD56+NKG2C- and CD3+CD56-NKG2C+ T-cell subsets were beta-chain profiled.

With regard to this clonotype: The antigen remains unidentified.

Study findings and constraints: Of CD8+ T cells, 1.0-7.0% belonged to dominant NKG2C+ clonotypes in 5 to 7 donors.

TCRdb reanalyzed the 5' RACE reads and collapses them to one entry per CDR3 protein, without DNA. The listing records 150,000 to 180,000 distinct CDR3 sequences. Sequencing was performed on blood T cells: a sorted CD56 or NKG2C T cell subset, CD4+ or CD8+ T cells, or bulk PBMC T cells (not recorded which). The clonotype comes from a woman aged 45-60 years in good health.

The CDR3 loop is CASSLEGLAGYNEQFF. This rearrangement joins TRBV11-1 to TRBJ2-1; TCRdb picks TRBD2, but there is no DNA to check that call. The length of the CDR3 is 16 residues. Germline CDR1 reads SGHAT; CDR2 reads FQDESV (reference sequence).